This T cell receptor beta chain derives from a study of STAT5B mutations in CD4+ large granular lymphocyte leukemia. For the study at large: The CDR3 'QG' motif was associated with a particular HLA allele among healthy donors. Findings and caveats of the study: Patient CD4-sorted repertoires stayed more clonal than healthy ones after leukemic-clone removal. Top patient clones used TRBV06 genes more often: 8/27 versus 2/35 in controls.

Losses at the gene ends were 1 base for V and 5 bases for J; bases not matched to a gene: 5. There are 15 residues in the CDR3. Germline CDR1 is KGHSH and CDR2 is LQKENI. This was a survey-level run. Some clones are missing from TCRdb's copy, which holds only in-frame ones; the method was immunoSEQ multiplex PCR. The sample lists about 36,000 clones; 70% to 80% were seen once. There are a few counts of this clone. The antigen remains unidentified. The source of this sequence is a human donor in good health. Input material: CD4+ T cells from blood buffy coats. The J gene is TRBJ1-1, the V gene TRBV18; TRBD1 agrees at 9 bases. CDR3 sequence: CASSPLGQGRTEAFF. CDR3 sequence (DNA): TGTGCCAGCTCACCACTGGGACAGGGTAGAACTGAAGCTTTCTTT.